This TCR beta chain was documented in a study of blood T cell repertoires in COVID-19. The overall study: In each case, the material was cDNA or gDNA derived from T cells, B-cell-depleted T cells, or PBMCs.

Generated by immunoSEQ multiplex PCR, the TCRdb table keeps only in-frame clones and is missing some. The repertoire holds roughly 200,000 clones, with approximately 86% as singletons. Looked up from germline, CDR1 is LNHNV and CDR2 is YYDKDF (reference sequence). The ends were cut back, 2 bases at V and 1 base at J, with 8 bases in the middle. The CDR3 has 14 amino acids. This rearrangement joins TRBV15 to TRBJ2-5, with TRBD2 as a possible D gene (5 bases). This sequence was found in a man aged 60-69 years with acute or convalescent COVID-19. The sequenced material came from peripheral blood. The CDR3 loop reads CATSRRRGQETQYF. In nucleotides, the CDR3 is TGTGCCACCAGCAGACGCCGGGGCCAAGAGACCCAGTACTTC.